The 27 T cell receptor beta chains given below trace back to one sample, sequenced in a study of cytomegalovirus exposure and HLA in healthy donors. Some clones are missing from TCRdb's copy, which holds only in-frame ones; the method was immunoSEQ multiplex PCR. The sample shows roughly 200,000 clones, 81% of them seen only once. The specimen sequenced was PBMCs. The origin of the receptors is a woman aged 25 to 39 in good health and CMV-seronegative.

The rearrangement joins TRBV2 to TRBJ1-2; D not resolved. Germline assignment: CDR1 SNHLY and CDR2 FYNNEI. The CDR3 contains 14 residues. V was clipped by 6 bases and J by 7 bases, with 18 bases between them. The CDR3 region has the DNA TGTGCCAGCAGCCGGGAGAAGATCCCGCTTGGCTACACCTTC. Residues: CASSREKIPLGYTF.

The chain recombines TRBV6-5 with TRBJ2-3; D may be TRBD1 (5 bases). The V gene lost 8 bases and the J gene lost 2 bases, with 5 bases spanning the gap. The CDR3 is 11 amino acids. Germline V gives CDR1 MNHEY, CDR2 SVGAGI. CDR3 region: CASGATDTQYF. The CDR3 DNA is TGTGCCAGCGGGGCCACAGATACGCAGTATTTT.

CDR3 nucleotide sequence: TGTGCCAGCAGCTTCCAGCACCGAACAGGGGGCTACGAGCAGTACTTC. It codes for CASSFQHRTGGYEQYF. The V call is TRBV11-3, the J call TRBJ2-7, with 8 bases matching TRBD1. The CDR3 runs to 16 residues. V was pared by 3 bases and J by 3 bases, with 10 bases of the junction left unmatched. The germline V gene has CDR1 SGHNT and CDR2 YENEEA.

This CDR3 reads CASSIHPGSYYGYTF. The CDR3 nucleotides are TGCGCCAGCAGCATACATCCCGGGTCCTACTATGGCTACACCTTC. V and J are TRBV5-1 and TRBJ1-2; no firm D call. Germline values: CDR1 SGHRS, CDR2 YFSETQ. This CDR3 region has 15 residues. V dropped 4 bases and J dropped 3 bases, with 16 bases sitting between them.

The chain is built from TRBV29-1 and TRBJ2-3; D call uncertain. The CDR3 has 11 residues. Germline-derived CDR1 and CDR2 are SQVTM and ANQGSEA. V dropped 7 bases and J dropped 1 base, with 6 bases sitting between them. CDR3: CSGARTDTQYF. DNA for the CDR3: TGCAGCGGCGCTCGCACAGATACGCAGTATTTT.

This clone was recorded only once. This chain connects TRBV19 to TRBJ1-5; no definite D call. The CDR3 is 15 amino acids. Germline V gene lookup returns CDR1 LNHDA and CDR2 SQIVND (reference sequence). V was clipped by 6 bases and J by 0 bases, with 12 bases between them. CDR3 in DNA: TGTGCCAGTAGAGCGGCAGTCTATAGCAATCAGCCCCAGCATTTT. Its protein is CASRAAVYSNQPQHF.

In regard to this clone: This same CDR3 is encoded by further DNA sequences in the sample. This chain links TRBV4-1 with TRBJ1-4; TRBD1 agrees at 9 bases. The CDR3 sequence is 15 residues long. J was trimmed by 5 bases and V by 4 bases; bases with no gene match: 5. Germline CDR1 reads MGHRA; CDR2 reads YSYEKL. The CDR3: CASSLHGTGNEKLFF. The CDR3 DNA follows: TGCGCCAGCAGCCTTCACGGGACAGGGAATGAAAAACTGTTTTTT.

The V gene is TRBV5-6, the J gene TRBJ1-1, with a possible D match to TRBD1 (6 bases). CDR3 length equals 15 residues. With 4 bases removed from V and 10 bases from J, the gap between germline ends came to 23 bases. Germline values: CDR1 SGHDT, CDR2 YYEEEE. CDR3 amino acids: CASSPSIRGGRRAFF. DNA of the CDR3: TGTGCCAGCAGCCCATCTATTAGGGGGGGTCGGAGAGCTTTCTTT. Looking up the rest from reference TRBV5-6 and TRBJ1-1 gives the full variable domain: DAGVTQSPTHLIKTRGQQVTLRCSPKSGHDTVSWYQQALGQGPQFIFQYYEEEERQRGNFPDRFSGHQFPNYSSELNVNALLLGDSALYLCASSPSIRGGRRAFFGQGTRLTVV.

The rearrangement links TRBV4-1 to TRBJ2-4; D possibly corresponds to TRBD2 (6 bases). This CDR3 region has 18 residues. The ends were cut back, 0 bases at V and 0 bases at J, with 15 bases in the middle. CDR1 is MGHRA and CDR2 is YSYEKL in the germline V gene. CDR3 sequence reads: CASSQEGGQGLAKNIQYF. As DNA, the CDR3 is TGCGCCAGCAGCCAAGAAGGAGGGCAGGGTCTAGCCAAAAACATTCAGTACTTC.

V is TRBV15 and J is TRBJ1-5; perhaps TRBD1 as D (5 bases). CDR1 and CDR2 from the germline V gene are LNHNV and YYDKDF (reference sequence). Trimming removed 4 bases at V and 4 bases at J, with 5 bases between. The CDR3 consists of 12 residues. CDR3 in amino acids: CATSKGNQPQHF. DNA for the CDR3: TGTGCCACCAGCAAGGGGAATCAGCCCCAGCATTTT.

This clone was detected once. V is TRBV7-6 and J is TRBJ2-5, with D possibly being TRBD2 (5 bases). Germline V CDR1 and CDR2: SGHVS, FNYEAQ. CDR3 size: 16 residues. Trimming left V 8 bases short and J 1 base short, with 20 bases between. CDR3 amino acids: CASLPRNGKAQETQYF. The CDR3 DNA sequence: TGTGCCAGCCTTCCGAGAAACGGGAAGGCCCAAGAGACCCAGTACTTC.

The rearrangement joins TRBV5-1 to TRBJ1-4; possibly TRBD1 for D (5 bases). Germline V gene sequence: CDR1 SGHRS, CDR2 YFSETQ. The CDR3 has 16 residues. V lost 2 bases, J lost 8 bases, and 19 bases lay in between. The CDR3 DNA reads TGCGCCAGCAGCTTTGGGACTTGGGGGGATGGGGAAAAACTGTTTTTT. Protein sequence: CASSFGTWGDGEKLFF.

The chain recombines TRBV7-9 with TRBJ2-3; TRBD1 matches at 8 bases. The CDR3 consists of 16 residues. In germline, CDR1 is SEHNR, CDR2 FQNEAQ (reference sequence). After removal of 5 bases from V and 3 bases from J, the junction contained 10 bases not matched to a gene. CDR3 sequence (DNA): TGTGCCAGCAGCAAACGGACAGGGAGAGATACAGATACGCAGTATTTT. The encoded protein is CASSKRTGRDTDTQYF.

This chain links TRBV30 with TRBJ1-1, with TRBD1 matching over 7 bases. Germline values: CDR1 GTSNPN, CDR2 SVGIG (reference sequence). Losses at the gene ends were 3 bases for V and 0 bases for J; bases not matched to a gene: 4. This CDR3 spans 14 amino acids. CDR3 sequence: CAWREQGMNTEAFF. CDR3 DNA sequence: TGTGCCTGGAGGGAACAGGGGATGAACACTGAAGCTTTCTTT.

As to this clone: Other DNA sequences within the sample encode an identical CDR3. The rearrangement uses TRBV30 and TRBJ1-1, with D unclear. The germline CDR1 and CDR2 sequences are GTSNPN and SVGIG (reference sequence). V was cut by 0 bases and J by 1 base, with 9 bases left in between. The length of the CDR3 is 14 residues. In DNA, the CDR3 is TGTGCCTGGAGTGTCCAGGCAGGGAACACTGAAGCTTTCTTT. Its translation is CAWSVQAGNTEAFF.

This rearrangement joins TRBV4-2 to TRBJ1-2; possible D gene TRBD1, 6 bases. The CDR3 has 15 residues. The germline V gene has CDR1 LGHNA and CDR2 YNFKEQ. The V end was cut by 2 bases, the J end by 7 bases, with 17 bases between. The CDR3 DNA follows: TGTGCCAGCAGCCAATCTGACAGGCGACGGATTGGCTACACCTTC. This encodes CASSQSDRRRIGYTF.

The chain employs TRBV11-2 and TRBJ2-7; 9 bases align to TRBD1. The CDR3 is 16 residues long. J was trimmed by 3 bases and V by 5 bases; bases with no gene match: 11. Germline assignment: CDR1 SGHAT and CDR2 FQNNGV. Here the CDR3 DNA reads TGTGCCAGCAGCCCGCCACGAAGACAGGGGGGCTACGAGCAGTACTTC. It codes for CASSPPRRQGGYEQYF.

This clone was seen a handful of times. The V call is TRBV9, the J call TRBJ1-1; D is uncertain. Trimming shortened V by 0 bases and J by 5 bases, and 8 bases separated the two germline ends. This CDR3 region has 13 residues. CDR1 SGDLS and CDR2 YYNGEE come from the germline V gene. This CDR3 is CASSVVPQTEAFF. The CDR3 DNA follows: TGTGCCAGCAGCGTAGTACCACAGACTGAAGCTTTCTTT.

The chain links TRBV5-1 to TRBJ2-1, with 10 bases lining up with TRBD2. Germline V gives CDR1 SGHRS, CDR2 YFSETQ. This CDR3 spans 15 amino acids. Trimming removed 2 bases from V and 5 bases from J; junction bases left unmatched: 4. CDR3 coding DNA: TGCGCCAGCAGCTTCCTTCTAGCGGGAGACAATGAGCAGTTCTTC. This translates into CASSFLLAGDNEQFF.

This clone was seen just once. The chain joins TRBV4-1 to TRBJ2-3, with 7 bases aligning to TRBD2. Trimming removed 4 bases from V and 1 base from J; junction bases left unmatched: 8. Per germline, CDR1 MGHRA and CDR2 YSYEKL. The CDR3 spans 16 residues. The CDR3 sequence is CASSPAPSGGTDTQYF. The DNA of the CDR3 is TGCGCCAGCAGCCCGGCCCCTAGCGGCGGCACAGATACGCAGTATTTT.

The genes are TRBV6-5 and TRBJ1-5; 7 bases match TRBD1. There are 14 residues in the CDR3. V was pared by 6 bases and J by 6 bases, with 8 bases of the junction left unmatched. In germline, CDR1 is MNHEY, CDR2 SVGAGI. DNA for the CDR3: TGTGCCAGCAGCACAGGGACAGTTAGTCAGCCCCAGCATTTT. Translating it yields CASSTGTVSQPQHF.

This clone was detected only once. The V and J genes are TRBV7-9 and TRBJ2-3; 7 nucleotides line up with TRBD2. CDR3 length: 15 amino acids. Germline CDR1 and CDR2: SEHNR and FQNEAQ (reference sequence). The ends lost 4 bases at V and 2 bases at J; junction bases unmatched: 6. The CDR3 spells CASSSGGLSTDTQYF. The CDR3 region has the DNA TGTGCCAGCAGCTCGGGGGGACTATCCACAGATACGCAGTATTTT.

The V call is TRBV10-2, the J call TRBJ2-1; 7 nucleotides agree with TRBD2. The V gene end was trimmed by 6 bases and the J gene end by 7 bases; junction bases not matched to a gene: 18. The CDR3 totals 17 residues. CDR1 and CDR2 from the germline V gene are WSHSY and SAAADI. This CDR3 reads CASSPVGAAGQGNEQFF. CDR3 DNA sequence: TGCGCCAGCAGCCCCGTTGGGGCAGCGGGGCAAGGGAATGAGCAGTTCTTC.

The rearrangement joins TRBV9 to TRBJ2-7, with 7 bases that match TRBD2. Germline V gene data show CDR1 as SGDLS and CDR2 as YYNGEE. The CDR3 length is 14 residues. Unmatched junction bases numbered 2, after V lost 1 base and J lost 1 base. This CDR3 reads CASSVLAESYEQYF. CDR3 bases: TGTGCCAGCAGCGTACTAGCGGAATCCTACGAGCAGTACTTC.

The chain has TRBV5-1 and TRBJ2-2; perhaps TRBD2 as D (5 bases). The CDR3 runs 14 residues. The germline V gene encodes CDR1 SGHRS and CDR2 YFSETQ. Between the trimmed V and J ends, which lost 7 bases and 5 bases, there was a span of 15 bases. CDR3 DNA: TGCGCCAGCTTAGACCGGGGAAGTACCGGGGAGCTGTTTTTT. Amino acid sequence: CASLDRGSTGELFF.

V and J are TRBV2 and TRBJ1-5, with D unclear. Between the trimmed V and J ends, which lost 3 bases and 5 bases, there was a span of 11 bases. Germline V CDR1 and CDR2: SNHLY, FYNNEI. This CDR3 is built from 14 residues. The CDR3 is CASSDPGSYQPQHF. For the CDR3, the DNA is TGTGCCAGCAGTGACCCCGGGAGTTATCAGCCCCAGCATTTT.

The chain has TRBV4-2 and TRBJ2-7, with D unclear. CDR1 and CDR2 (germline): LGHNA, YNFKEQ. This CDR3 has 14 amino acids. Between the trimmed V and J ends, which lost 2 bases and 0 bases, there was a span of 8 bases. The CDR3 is CASSQPKSSYEQYF. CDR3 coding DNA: TGTGCCAGCAGCCAACCAAAGAGCTCCTACGAGCAGTACTTC.